Given below is one T cell receptor (beta chain) in context. Its antigen is not yet known. Nothing much larger sits one base from this clone, and base qualities are not available. This entry is derived from a study of human T cells and chemical hapten exposure (dated by TCRdb to 2020 to 2023). Notes on the research overall: For sensitization, 2% DPC in acetone was applied to a 2 cm by 2 cm area of upper inner arm skin. Throughout the study period of 20 to 25 weeks, patients also received therapeutic DPC doses to the scalp every week. Patch testing was done on the upper back using Finn chambers containing 0.01% DPC, and results were scored after 6 days according to International Contact Dermatitis Research Group standards. The patient cohort, mostly female, included alopecia areata with under or over 50% scalp involvement, alopecia totalis and alopecia universalis. Libraries were pooled for sequencing, and variation in per-sample TCR yields was attributed mainly to small differences in library volumes within the pool. This study followed changes in the peripheral blood TCR repertoire in vivo during primary and secondary sensitization of alopecia patients to the hapten diphenylcyclopropenone (DPC). Blood samples were taken from patients before sensitization (week 0) and at 2, 6 and about 24 weeks after DPC sensitization. For TCR sequencing, blood came from over 25 alopecia patients at anywhere from one to four time points (pre-sensitization, 2, 6 and 24 weeks). Study-wide findings and limitations: Expanded TCRs formed significantly more large CDR3 similarity clusters than pre-sensitization or healthy control sets, consistent with antigen-driven responses. The number of PT1 expanded TCRs positively correlated with patch test score, significant at thresholds 8, 16 and 32 but not 4. Because all patients had alopecia, a presumed autoimmune disease, the immune response of the patients might differ from that of healthy individuals. DPC sensitization did not change the number of TCRs with a frequency above 1 in 1000, and there was no evidence of changes in global repertoire structure. After repeated subsampling, the strength of the expansion versus patch-test correlation and the threshold at which it became significant changed.

The sample's time point label, in plain terms: patch test 2, 6 weeks after DPC sensitization. Interpreted using the paper, the treatment or condition label stands for: therapeutic diphenylcyclopropenone sensitization with weekly scalp DPC. At each patch-test visit, blood was drawn before the patch test was applied. Eligible patients were aged 18 to 70, diagnosed with alopecia, deemed suitable for DPC therapy, and excluded if pregnant. Total RNA was extracted from unfractionated whole blood collected in Tempus Blood RNA tubes. Library prep was done by RACE. The reads were generated on a NextSeq 500. Library preparation attached unique molecular identifiers to individual cDNA molecules for quantitative, reproducible TCR counting. From each blood RNA sample, both TCR alpha and TCR beta chains were sequenced. In the original analysis: A median of around 100,000 TCRs per sample was observed, with a range of about 23,224 to 700,000. The Decombinator software suite was used to annotate V, J and CDR3 in the TCR reads. For the PS versus PT1 abundance plots, all samples were subsampled to the same number of TCRs (28,000). Expanded TCRs were defined as absent before sensitization and observed at least eight times at the 2-week time point. The public sequencing data were trimmed at Q25 with fastp and processed into clonotypes with MiXCR by TCRdb, which kept only in-frame beta chains. Records with the same CDR3 protein are collapsed into one entry carrying the most frequent genes and DNA. The V and J calls reflect TCRdb's pipeline rather than the authors' work. The sample table contains under 450,000 distinct CDR3 sequences; only one count was recorded for about 6.9% of them. The ten largest account for around 5.6% of the sample.

Sequencing used whole blood, obtained in connection with sensitization to the hapten diphenylcyclopropenone (DPC). This TCR derives from a woman aged 18-29 years with alopecia areata. Some clones in this sample may be carry-over from other donors' samples.

CDR3 protein: CASSQSRSGANVLTF. Read as DNA, the sequence is TGCGCCAGCAGCCAGTCCCGCTCTGGGGCCAACGTCCTGACTTTC. The chain employs TRBV4-3 and TRBJ2-6; the D gene cannot be named for sure. The germline V gene encodes CDR1 LGHNA and CDR2 YSLEER. V is shortened by 3 bases, J by 0 bases, and the region joining them spans 6 bases. The CDR3, cysteine through phenylalanine, is 15 amino acids long. The retained sequence is limited to the CDR3, 45 bases, with the frame set at the first base.